Below are 25 T cell receptor beta chains sequenced from a single sample in a study of blood T cell repertoires in COVID-19. Produced via immunoSEQ multiplex PCR; TCRdb's table is partial and in-frame only. The table shows about 190,000 clones, with more than 85% occurring only once. The specimen was peripheral blood. The source of these receptors is a young man with acute or convalescent COVID-19.

This clone was observed a single time. The chain couples TRBV3-1 (or the pseudogene TRBV3-2) to TRBJ2-1; D is unresolved. The CDR3 covers 11 residues. Germline V gene lookup returns CDR1 LGHDT and CDR2 YNNKEL (reference sequence). Trimming pared 4 bases from V and 10 bases from J, leaving 8 bases between. CDR3 amino acids: CASSRYLEQFF. The CDR3 DNA reads as TGTGCCAGCAGCCGATATCTAGAGCAGTTCTTC.

The genes are TRBV30 and TRBJ2-3; D ambiguous. V was clipped by 0 bases and J by 5 bases, with 12 bases between them. Per the germline V gene, CDR1 is GTSNPN and CDR2 is SVGIG (reference sequence). The CDR3 runs to 14 residues. The CDR3 bases are TGTGCCTGGAGTGTAGACACCTTAGGAGATACGCAGTATTTT. This encodes CAWSVDTLGDTQYF.

The chain carries TRBV12-3 or TRBV12-4 and TRBJ2-5; 7 nucleotides line up with TRBD1. The V gene end was trimmed by 11 bases and the J gene end by 7 bases; junction bases not matched to a gene: 10. The CDR3 contains 12 residues. CDR3 sequence reads: CAGRQGAGTQYF. CDR3 nucleotide sequence: TGTGCCGGTCGACAGGGAGCCGGGACCCAGTACTTC.

V is TRBV24-1 and J is TRBJ2-1; 7 bases are a match to TRBD1. Germline loops: CDR1 KGHDR, CDR2 SFDVKD. This CDR3 has 15 amino acids. Trimming cost V 5 bases and J 0 bases; bases outside gene matches: 3. CDR3 DNA: TGTGCCACCAGTGGGACAGGCAGCTCCTACAATGAGCAGTTCTTC. Amino acid sequence: CATSGTGSSYNEQFF.

The CDR3 loop reads CASSLTQYSEQYF. Here the CDR3 DNA reads TGCGCCAGCAGCTTGACACAGTATAGCGAGCAGTACTTC. The chain carries TRBV5-1 and TRBJ2-7; D is undetermined. Trimming took off 1 base at V and 6 bases at J, with 11 bases between the two ends. The CDR3 has 13 residues. Germline CDR1 and CDR2: SGHRS and YFSETQ. The full variable domain, its missing parts supplied by reference TRBV5-1 and TRBJ2-7, is KAGVTQTPRYLIKTRGQQVTLSCSPISGHRSVSWYQQTPGQGLQFLFEYFSETQRNKGNFPGRFSGRQFSNSRSEMNVSTLELGDSALYLCASSLTQYSEQYFGPGTRLTVT.

The rearrangement uses TRBV7-2 and TRBJ1-6, with 11 bases aligning to TRBD1. With 2 bases clipped from V and 9 bases from J, the junction kept 6 bases outside the gene matches. Germline lookup yields CDR1 SGHTA and CDR2 FQGNSA. CDR3 length: 16 residues. The CDR3 is CASSLWTGGSFSPLHF. The CDR3 DNA reads TGTGCCAGCAGCTTATGGACAGGGGGCTCTTTTTCACCCCTCCACTTT.

The chain employs TRBV9 and TRBJ1-6, with unresolved D. Germline lookup yields CDR1 SGDLS and CDR2 YYNGEE. V shed 0 bases and J shed 5 bases, with 6 bases lying between them. The CDR3 totals 14 residues. CDR3 residues: CASSVGGDNSPLHF. The CDR3 nucleotides read TGTGCCAGCAGCGTAGGCGGGGATAATTCACCCCTCCACTTT. Full variable domain (missing parts from reference TRBV9 and TRBJ1-6): DSGVTQTPKHLITATGQRVTLRCSPRSGDLSVYWYQQSLDQGLQFLIQYYNGEERAKGNILERFSAQQFPDLHSELNLSSLELGDSALYFCASSVGGDNSPLHFGNGTRLTVT.

The chain carries TRBV7-3 and TRBJ2-6; a weak D match, TRBD1 (6 bases). The germline V gene encodes CDR1 SGHTA and CDR2 FQGTGA. The CDR3 runs to 18 residues. V was shortened by 1 base and J by 1 base, with 14 bases between the two germline ends. CDR3 in amino acids: CASSLISGVGSGANVLTF. The DNA for the CDR3 is TGTGCCAGCAGCTTAATTTCAGGGGTTGGATCTGGGGCCAACGTCCTGACTTTC.

The J gene is TRBJ2-3, the V gene TRBV28; 9 bases are a match to TRBD2. Germline CDR1 and CDR2: MDHEN and SYDVKM. Losses at the gene ends were 3 bases for V and 5 bases for J; bases not matched to a gene: 0. This CDR3 comprises 13 residues. In nucleotides, the CDR3 is TGTGCCAGCAGTTTGCGGGAGGGAGATACGCAGTATTTT. It specifies CASSLREGDTQYF.

The V and J genes are TRBV3-1 (or the pseudogene TRBV3-2) and TRBJ1-6; a possible D gene is TRBD1 (6 bases). CDR1 and CDR2 (germline): LGHDT, YNNKEL (reference sequence). The V end was cut by 3 bases, the J end by 7 bases, with 13 bases between. The length of the CDR3 is 15 residues. This CDR3 is CASSQGARRNSPLHF. The DNA for the CDR3 is TGTGCCAGCAGCCAGGGGGCTCGGCGGAATTCACCCCTCCACTTT.

V and J are TRBV29-1 and TRBJ2-5, with D unclear. Trimming removed 4 bases at V and 8 bases at J, with 17 bases between. The CDR3 is 13 amino acids. Germline loops: CDR1 SQVTM, CDR2 ANQGSEA. For the CDR3, the DNA is TGCAGCGTTGTAATGGCGCTAGAGACCACCCAGTACTTC. Protein product: CSVVMALETTQYF.

The count of this clone is one. This chain uses TRBV28 with TRBJ2-7, with D uncertain. The ends were cut back, 8 bases at V and 6 bases at J, with 20 bases in the middle. CDR1 MDHEN and CDR2 SYDVKM come from the germline V gene. The length of the CDR3 is 14 residues. CDR3 coding DNA: TGTGCCAGCTCTACCGGCTCCAGGTCGTCCGAGCAGTACTTC. It specifies CASSTGSRSSEQYF.

This chain joins TRBV5-1 and TRBJ2-1; no firm D call. Germline loops: CDR1 SGHRS, CDR2 YFSETQ. The V gene lost 0 bases and the J gene lost 8 bases, with 15 bases spanning the gap. The CDR3 consists of 15 residues. CDR3 loop: CASSLGWPGFYEQFF. CDR3 bases: TGCGCCAGCAGCTTGGGGTGGCCGGGTTTCTATGAGCAGTTCTTC.

This clone was observed a single time. This rearrangement joins TRBV7-8 to TRBJ1-5, with no clear D. V lost 5 bases and J 6 bases, leaving 14 bases between the germline ends. This CDR3 comprises 14 residues. The V gene's germline CDR1 is SGHVS and CDR2 FQNEAQ. CDR3 protein: CASSRGRVGQPQHF. CDR3 sequence (DNA): TGTGCCAGCAGCCGCGGGAGGGTTGGTCAGCCCCAGCATTTT.

The chain joins TRBV18 to TRBJ2-1, with a weak D call TRBD1 (5 bases). Trimming removed 2 bases from V and 0 bases from J, with 14 bases in between. The CDR3 is made up of 17 amino acids. Germline assignment: CDR1 KGHSH and CDR2 LQKENI. CDR3 region: CASSPNRRTSSYNEQFF. For the CDR3, the DNA is TGTGCCAGCTCACCAAACAGACGGACAAGCTCCTACAATGAGCAGTTCTTC.

The rearrangement joins TRBV4-1 to TRBJ2-3, with a possible D match to TRBD1 (5 bases). The V end lost 0 bases, the J end lost 2 bases, and 15 bases lay between the germline ends. Germline V gene data show CDR1 as MGHRA and CDR2 as YSYEKL. CDR3 length equals 17 residues. The CDR3 region has the DNA TGCGCCAGCAGCCAAGACCCCAGGGCCTATCCCACAGATACGCAGTATTTT. It encodes CASSQDPRAYPTDTQYF.

The chain joins TRBV19 to TRBJ2-5; TRBD2 is a possible D gene (6 bases). From germline, CDR1 is LNHDA and CDR2 SQIVND (reference sequence). Trimming left V 1 base short and J 6 bases short, with 12 bases between. The CDR3 is made up of 14 amino acids. Written as DNA, the CDR3 is TGTGCCAGTAGTATAGGCGGGGTAGGTCAGACCCAGTACTTC. This sequence encodes CASSIGGVGQTQYF.

The chain joins TRBV13 to TRBJ1-1; 7 nucleotides agree with TRBD1. Germline assignment: CDR1 PRHDT and CDR2 FYEKMQ (reference sequence). V trimming: 0 bases; J trimming: 4 bases; junction bases outside the gene matches: 5. The CDR3 loop spans 15 amino acids. CDR3 nucleotides: TGTGCCAGCAGCTTAGGGCCGGGACAGTTCACTGAAGCTTTCTTT. Protein: CASSLGPGQFTEAFF.

This clone came up once. The chain recombines TRBV28 with TRBJ1-2; TRBD1 matches 8 bases. Trimming took 4 bases from V and 3 from J; bases not matched to a gene: 7. This CDR3 spans 15 amino acids. Per germline, CDR1 MDHEN and CDR2 SYDVKM. In DNA form, the CDR3 reads TGTGCCAGCAGTTCGCCTCGACAGGGGCACTATGGCTACACCTTC. Translated: CASSSPRQGHYGYTF.

The J gene is TRBJ2-4, the V gene TRBV28, with D possibly matching TRBD1 (6 bases). This CDR3 is 16 amino acids long. V lost 5 bases and J 1 base, leaving 15 bases between the germline ends. The V gene's germline CDR1 is MDHEN and CDR2 SYDVKM. The CDR3 reads CASSRTGLGAKNIQYF. CDR3 DNA sequence: TGTGCCAGCAGTCGTACAGGGTTGGGGGCCAAAAACATTCAGTACTTC.

This CDR3 reads CASSDLTSGSSYNEQFF. CDR3 coding DNA: TGCGCCAGCAGTGACCTAACTAGCGGGAGCTCCTACAATGAGCAGTTCTTC. This chain joins TRBV10-1 and TRBJ2-1; 11 positions match TRBD2. Germline V gene sequence: CDR1 WNHNN, CDR2 SYGVQD (reference sequence). Trimming at V came to 3 bases and at J to 0 bases, leaving 4 bases not matched to a gene. This CDR3 contains 17 residues.

This chain joins TRBV7-2 and TRBJ2-7; D is perhaps TRBD2 (6 bases). CDR1 and CDR2 (germline): SGHTA, FQGNSA. The CDR3 totals 17 residues. V was pared by 4 bases and J by 2 bases, with 21 bases between. The CDR3 protein is CASSSHSLAARPYEQYF. CDR3 nucleotides: TGTGCCAGCAGCTCCCACTCATTAGCGGCGAGGCCCTACGAGCAGTACTTC.

The chain joins TRBV5-1 to TRBJ2-3; D may be TRBD2 (5 bases). Germline CDR1 reads SGHRS; CDR2 reads YFSETQ. This CDR3 is built from 14 residues. Between the trimmed V and J ends, which lost 2 bases and 5 bases, there was a span of 12 bases. CDR3 nucleotide sequence: TGCGCCAGCAGCTTTGCAGCGGTTGAAGATACGCAGTATTTT. It translates to CASSFAAVEDTQYF.

CDR3 in DNA: TGTGCCAGCAGCTTATCAGGGGCGCCCCAGCATTTT. It is translated as CASSLSGAPQHF. The chain couples TRBV7-9 to TRBJ1-5; TRBD1 is a possible D gene (6 bases). Trimming took 2 bases from V and 9 from J, leaving 8 bases between them. CDR1 SEHNR and CDR2 FQNEAQ come from the germline V gene (reference sequence). This CDR3 contains 12 residues. Using reference TRBV7-9 and TRBJ1-5 for the parts outside the CDR3, the full variable domain is DTGVSQNPRHKITKRGQNVTFRCDPISEHNRLYWYRQTLGQGPEFLTYFQNEAQLEKSRLLSDRFSAERPKGSFSTLEIQRTEQGDSAMYLCASSLSGAPQHFGDGTRLSIL.

V and J are TRBV19 and TRBJ2-5; no clear D gene. The CDR3 extends over 13 amino acids. V lost 11 bases, J lost 2 bases, and 15 bases lay in between. Germline V gives CDR1 LNHDA, CDR2 SQIVND (reference sequence). Written as DNA, the CDR3 is TGTGCCCCCCCCTTGGCGGAGCAAGAGACCCAGTACTTC. It encodes CAPPLAEQETQYF.